Listed here is a single T cell receptor (beta chain). The DNA ends 3 residues before the CDR3 does, and the rest of the CDR3 is filled in from the germline J gene. These data originate in a study of T cells in women clearing cervical HPV infection. TCRdb keeps only in-frame clones here, not all; method: immunoSEQ multiplex PCR. Recorded here are 49,000 or so clones; the top ten clones represent 35%. The CDR3 has 12 residues. Trimming shortened V by 1 base and J by 5 bases, and 6 bases separated the two germline ends. Germline-derived CDR1 and CDR2 are SGHDN and FVKESK. The chain has TRBV14 and TRBJ2-7, with D unclear. This TCR was sampled from a woman aged 18 to 75 with a cervical HPV16 infection that either progressed to CIN3+ or cleared (not recorded which). Sample: blood buffy coat. The covered CDR3 bases are TGTGCCAGCAGCCAAGGGTCTAACGAG. Encoded protein: CASSQGSNE. The full CDR3 protein reads CASSQGSNEQYF.